Detailed here is one TCR beta chain. Its matching antigen is unknown. This specimen belongs to a study of T cell responses to AZD1222 COVID-19 vaccine. TCRdb's copy holds only in-frame clones and misses some; the assay was immunoSEQ multiplex PCR. The sample lists approximately 90,000 clones, less than 90% occurring once. Regarding the study as a whole: Close to half of spike-specific TCRs reportedly recognize unmutated variant regions.

CDR1 is SGHNT and CDR2 is YYREEE in the germline V gene (reference sequence). The CDR3 length is 13 residues. J lost 4 bases, V lost 4 bases, and 4 bases had no gene match. The chain is built from TRBV5-4 and TRBJ1-1; 7 bases match TRBD1. The TCR comes from an adult in good health. The sequencing used peripheral blood, collected on day 0 of AZD1222 vaccination. The chain's CDR3 is CASSRTGPTEAFF. CDR3 nucleotides: TGTGCCAGCAGCCGGACAGGCCCCACTGAAGCTTTCTTT.